This T cell receptor (beta chain) was recorded in a study of T cell responses to AZD1222 COVID-19 vaccine. Here immunoSEQ multiplex PCR was the method, and the copy in TCRdb shows in-frame clones only, minus some. This sample yields around 140,000 clones, of which 92% are seen a single time; approximately 3.5% belongs to the top ten. Germline trimming cut 7 bases from V and 1 base from J; bases unmatched to any gene: 7. CDR1 is MNHEY, CDR2 SVGAGI, per germline. The CDR3 is 15 residues long. A remark on this clone: As yet, its antigen is unknown.

Findings and caveats of the study: Reports say nearly half of spike-specific TCRs go after unmutated variant regions. Repertoire sampling was restricted to post-peak T cell response timepoints. White British donors predominated, females outnumbered males, and clonal diversity was possibly underestimated.

The specimen was peripheral blood, collected 28 days after the second AZD1222 dose. V usage is TRBV6-5 and J usage is TRBJ2-3, with 8 bases aligning to TRBD2. This sequence originates from an adult who received the AZD1222 COVID-19 vaccine. CDR3 in DNA: TGTGCCAGCACCACGGGAGGGGGGGGCACAGATACGCAGTATTTT. It specifies CASTTGGGGTDTQYF.